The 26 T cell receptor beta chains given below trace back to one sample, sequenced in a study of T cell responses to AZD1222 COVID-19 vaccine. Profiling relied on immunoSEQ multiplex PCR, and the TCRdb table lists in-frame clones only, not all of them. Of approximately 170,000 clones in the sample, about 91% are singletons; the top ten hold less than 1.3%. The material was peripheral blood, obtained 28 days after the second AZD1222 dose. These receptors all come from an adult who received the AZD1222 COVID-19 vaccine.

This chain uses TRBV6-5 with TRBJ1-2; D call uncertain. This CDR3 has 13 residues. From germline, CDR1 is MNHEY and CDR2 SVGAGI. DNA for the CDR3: TGTGCTGCAACCCCCCCAGGTTTCTATGGCTACACCTTC. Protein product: CAATPPGFYGYTF.

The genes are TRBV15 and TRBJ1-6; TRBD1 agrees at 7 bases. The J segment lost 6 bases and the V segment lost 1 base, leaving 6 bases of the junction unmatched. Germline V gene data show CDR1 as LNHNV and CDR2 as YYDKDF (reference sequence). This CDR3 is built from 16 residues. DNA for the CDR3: TGTGCCACCAGCAGAGGGGACAGAATGGCTAATTCACCCCTCCACTTT. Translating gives CATSRGDRMANSPLHF.

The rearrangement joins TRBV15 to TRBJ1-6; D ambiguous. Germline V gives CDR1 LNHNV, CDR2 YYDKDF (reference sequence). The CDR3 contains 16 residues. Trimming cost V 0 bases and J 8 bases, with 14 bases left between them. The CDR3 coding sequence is TGTGCCACCAGCAGAGATATTTACCCGGAGGATTCACCCCTCCACTTT. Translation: CATSRDIYPEDSPLHF.

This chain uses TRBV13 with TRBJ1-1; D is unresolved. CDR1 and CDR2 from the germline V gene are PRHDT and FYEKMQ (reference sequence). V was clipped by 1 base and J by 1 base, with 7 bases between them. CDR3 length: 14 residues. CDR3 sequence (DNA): TGTGCCAGCAGCTTAGCAGTCCCGAACACTGAAGCTTTCTTT. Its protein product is CASSLAVPNTEAFF.

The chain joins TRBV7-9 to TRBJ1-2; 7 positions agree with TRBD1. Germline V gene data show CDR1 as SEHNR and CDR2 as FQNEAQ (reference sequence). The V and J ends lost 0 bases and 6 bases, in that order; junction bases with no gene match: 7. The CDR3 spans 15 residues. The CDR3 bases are TGTGCCAGCAGCTTAGCGCTGACAGGGCCCCATGGCTACACCTTC. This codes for CASSLALTGPHGYTF. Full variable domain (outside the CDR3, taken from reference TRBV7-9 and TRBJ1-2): DTGVSQNPRHKITKRGQNVTFRCDPISEHNRLYWYRQTLGQGPEFLTYFQNEAQLEKSRLLSDRFSAERPKGSFSTLEIQRTEQGDSAMYLCASSLALTGPHGYTFGSGTRLTVV.

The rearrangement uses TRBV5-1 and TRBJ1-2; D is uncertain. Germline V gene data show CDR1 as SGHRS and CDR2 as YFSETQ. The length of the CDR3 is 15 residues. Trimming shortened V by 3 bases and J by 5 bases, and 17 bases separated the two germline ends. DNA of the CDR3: TGCGCCAGCAGCTCACAACCGTTCTCTAGGTATGGCTACACCTTC. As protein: CASSSQPFSRYGYTF.

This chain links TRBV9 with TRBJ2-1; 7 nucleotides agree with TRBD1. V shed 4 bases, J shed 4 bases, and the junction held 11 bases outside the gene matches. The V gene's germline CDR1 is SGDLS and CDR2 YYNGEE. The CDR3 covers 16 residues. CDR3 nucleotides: TGTGCCAGCAGCCCCCGGACAGGTCGCCTGTACAATGAGCAGTTCTTC. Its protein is CASSPRTGRLYNEQFF. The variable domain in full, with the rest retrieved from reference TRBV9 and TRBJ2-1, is DSGVTQTPKHLITATGQRVTLRCSPRSGDLSVYWYQQSLDQGLQFLIQYYNGEERAKGNILERFSAQQFPDLHSELNLSSLELGDSALYFCASSPRTGRLYNEQFFGPGTRLTVL.

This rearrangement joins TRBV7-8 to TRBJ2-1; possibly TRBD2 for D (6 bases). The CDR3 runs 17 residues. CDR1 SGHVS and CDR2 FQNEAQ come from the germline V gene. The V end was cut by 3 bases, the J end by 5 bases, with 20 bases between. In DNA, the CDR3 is TGTGCCAGCAGCTTCGTCTCCTCGGGTAGCGGCCACAATGAGCAGTTCTTC. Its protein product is CASSFVSSGSGHNEQFF.

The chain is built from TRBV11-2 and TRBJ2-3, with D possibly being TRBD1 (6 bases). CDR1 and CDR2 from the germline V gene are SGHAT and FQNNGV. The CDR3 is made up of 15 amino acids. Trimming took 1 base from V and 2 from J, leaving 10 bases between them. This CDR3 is CASSLGPGDTDTQYF. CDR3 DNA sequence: TGTGCCAGCAGCTTAGGTCCAGGGGACACAGATACGCAGTATTTT.

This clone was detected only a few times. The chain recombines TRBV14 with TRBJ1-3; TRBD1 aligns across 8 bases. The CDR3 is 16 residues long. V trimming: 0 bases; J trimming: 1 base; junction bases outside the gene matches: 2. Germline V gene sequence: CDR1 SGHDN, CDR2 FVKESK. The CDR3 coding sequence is TGTGCCAGCAGCCAAGATCAGGGGGCTTCTGGAAACACCATATATTTT. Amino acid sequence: CASSQDQGASGNTIYF.

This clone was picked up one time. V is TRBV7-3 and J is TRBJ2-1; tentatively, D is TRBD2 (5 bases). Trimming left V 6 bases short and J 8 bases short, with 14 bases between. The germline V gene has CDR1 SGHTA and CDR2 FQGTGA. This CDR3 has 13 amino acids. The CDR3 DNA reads TGTGCCAGCAGTCCAAATCCGAGGGATGAGCAGTTCTTC. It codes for CASSPNPRDEQFF.

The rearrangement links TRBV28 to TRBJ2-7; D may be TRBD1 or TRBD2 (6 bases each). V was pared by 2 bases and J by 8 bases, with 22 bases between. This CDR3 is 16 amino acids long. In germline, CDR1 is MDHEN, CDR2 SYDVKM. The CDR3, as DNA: TGTGCCAGCAGTTTAAGGTCCGGAGGGGGGCTTCTAAAGCAGTACTTC. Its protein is CASSLRSGGGLLKQYF.

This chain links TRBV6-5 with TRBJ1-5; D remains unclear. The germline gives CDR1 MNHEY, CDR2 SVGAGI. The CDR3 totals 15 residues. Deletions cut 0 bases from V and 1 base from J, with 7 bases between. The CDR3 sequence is CASSYSYESNQPQHF. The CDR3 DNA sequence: TGTGCCAGCAGTTACTCGTATGAGAGCAATCAGCCCCAGCATTTT.

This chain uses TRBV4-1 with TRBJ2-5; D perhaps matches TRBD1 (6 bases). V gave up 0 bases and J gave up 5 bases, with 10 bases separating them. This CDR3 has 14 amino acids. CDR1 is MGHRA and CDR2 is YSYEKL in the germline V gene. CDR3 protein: CASSQDTGIETQYF. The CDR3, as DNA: TGCGCCAGCAGCCAAGATACAGGGATCGAGACCCAGTACTTC.

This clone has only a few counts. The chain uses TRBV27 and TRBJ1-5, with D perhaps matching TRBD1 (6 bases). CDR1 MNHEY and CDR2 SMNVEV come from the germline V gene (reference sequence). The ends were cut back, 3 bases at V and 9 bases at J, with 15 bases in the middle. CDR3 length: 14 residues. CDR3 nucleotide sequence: TGTGCCAGCAGTTTCTACGGACAGTTTTCGCCCCAGCATTTT. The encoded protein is CASSFYGQFSPQHF.

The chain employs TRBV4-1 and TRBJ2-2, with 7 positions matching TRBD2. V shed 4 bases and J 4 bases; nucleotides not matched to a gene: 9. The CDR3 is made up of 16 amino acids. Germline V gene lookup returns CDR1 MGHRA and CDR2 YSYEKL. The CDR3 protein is CASSRDYRIGTGELFF. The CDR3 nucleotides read TGCGCCAGCAGCCGGGACTACCGAATAGGCACCGGGGAGCTGTTTTTT.

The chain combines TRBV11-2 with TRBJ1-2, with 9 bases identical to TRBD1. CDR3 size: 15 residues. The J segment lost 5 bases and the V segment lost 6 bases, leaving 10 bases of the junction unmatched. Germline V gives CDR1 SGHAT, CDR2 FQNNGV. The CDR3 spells CASRNTGGWGYGYTF. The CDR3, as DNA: TGTGCCAGCAGAAATACAGGGGGCTGGGGTTATGGCTACACCTTC.

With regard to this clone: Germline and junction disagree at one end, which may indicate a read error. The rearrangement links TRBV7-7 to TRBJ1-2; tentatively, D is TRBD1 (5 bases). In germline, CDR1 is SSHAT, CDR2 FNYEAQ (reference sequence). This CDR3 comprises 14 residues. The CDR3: CASSLSGAHYGYTF. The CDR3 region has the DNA TGTGCTAGCAGCTTATCTGGGGCCCACTATGGCTACACCTTC.

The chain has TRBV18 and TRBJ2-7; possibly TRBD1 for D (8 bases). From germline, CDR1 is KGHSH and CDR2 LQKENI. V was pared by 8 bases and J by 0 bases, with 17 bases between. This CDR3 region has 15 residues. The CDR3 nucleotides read TGTGCCAGCACCCCAGGGGGCGGGGGCTCCTACGAGCAGTACTTC. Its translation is CASTPGGGGSYEQYF.

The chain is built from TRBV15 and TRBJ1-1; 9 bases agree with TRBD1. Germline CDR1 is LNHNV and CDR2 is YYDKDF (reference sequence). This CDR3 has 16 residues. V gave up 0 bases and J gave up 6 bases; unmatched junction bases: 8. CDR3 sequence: CATSREGDRAFAEAFF. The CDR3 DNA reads TGTGCCACCAGCAGAGAAGGGGACAGGGCTTTCGCTGAAGCTTTCTTT.

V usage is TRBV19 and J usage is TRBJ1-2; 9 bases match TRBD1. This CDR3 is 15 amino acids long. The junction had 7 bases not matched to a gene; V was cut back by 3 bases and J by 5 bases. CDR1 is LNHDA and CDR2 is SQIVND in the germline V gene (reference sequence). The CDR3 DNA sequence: TGTGCCAGTAGTATTTTTCGGGGACAGGGTTATGGCTACACCTTC. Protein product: CASSIFRGQGYGYTF.

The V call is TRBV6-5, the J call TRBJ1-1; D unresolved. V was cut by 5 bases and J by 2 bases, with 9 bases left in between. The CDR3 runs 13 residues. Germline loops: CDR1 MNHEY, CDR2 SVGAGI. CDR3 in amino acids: CASSPTANTEAFF. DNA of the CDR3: TGTGCCAGCAGTCCGACGGCAAACACTGAAGCTTTCTTT.

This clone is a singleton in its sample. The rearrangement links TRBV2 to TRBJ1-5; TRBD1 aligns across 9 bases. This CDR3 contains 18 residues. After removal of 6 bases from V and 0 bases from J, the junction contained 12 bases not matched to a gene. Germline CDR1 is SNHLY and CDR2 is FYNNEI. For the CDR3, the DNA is TGTGCCAGCAGCAGGGACAGGGTAGGGTCGTTTAGCAATCAGCCCCAGCATTTT. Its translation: CASSRDRVGSFSNQPQHF. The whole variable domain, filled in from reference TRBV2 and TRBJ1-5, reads EPEVTQTPSHQVTQMGQEVILRCVPISNHLYFYWYRQILGQKVEFLVSFYNNEISEKSEIFDDQFSVERPDGSNFTLKIRSTKLEDSAMYFCASSRDRVGSFSNQPQHFGDGTRLSIL.

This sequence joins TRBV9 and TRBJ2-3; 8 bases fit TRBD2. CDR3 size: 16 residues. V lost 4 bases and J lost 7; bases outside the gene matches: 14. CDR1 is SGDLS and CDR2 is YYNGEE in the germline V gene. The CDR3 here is CASSPLTGGLANTQYF. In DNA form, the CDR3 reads TGTGCCAGCAGCCCTCTCACGGGGGGGCTGGCGAATACGCAGTATTTT.

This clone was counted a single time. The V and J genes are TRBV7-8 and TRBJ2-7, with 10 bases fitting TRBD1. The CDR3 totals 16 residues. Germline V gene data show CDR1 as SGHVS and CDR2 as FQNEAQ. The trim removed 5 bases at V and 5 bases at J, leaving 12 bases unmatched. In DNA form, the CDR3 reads TGTGCCAGCAGCACCAAGGGAGGGACAGGGGTCCACGAGCAGTACTTC. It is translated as CASSTKGGTGVHEQYF.

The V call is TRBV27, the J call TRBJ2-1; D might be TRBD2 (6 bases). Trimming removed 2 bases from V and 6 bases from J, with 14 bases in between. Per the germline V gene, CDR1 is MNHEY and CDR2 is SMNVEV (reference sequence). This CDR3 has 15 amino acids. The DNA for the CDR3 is TGTGCCAGCAGTTTAGGGGTCCGGCGGGGCAATGAGCAGTTCTTC. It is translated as CASSLGVRRGNEQFF.